Listed below are T cell receptor beta chains from one sample, sequenced in a study of T cells in Graves' hyperthyroidism and ophthalmopathy. TCRdb re-called the multiplex PCR reads with MiXCR, one entry per CDR3 protein. Among 500,000 or so distinct CDR3 sequences listed, roughly 18% were seen once. Sequencing input: blood. These TCRs come from a woman under 30 with Graves' ophthalmopathy. Each CDR3 is given with its conserved first and last residue. The D gene is left open where the match is weak. A row's size may be missing; if present it is once, few, many or a size class.

D gene: -; J gene: TRBJ2-1; V gene: TRBV5-5; CDR3 length: 16; clone size: many; CDR3 DNA: TGTGCCAGCAGCCCCCCTCTGCGGGGCGCCGGCGATGAGCAGTTCTTC; CDR3 protein: CASSPPLRGAGDEQFF
D gene: TRBD1; J gene: TRBJ1-1; V gene: TRBV4-1; CDR3 length: 15; clone size: many; CDR3 DNA: TGCGCCAGCAGCCACCCGGGACAGGGTTCGACTGAAGCTTTCTTT; CDR3 protein: CASSHPGQGSTEAFF
D gene: TRBD1; J gene: TRBJ1-2; V gene: TRBV6-1; CDR3 length: 12; clone size: few; CDR3 DNA: TGTGCCAGCACCGGGACAGGGGGTGGCTACACCTTC; CDR3 protein: CASTGTGGGYTF
D gene: TRBD1; J gene: TRBJ2-7; V gene: TRBV4-1; CDR3 length: 16; clone size: few; CDR3 DNA: TGCGCCAGCAGCCTCTGGGTAGAAGGGACAGGGGTCGAGCAGTACTTC; CDR3 protein: CASSLWVEGTGVEQYF
D gene: -; J gene: TRBJ2-3; V gene: TRBV7-3; CDR3 length: 15; clone size: many; CDR3 DNA: TGTGCCAGCAGTCCTGAGAACCTAGGCACAGATACGCAGTATTTT; CDR3 protein: CASSPENLGTDTQYF
D gene: -; J gene: TRBJ2-6; V gene: TRBV28; CDR3 length: 15; clone size: many; CDR3 DNA: TGTGCCAGCAGTTTAGAAAGCTCTGGGGCCAACGTCCTGACTTTC; CDR3 protein: CASSLESSGANVLTF
D gene: -; J gene: TRBJ2-2; V gene: TRBV6-5; CDR3 length: 15; clone size: few; CDR3 DNA: TGTGCCAGCAGTTACAGTCACTTGAACACCGGGGAGCTGTTTTTT; CDR3 protein: CASSYSHLNTGELFF
D gene: -; J gene: TRBJ2-3; V gene: TRBV28; CDR3 length: 13; clone size: many; CDR3 DNA: TGTGCCAGCAGTCTCCTCAGGGGAGATACGCAGTATTTT; CDR3 protein: CASSLLRGDTQYF
D gene: TRBD2; J gene: TRBJ2-7; V gene: TRBV4-1; CDR3 length: 16; clone size: -; CDR3 DNA: TGCGCCAGCAGCCAAGACGGGACTAGGGGGACCTACGAGCAGTACTTC; CDR3 protein: CASSQDGTRGTYEQYF
D gene: -; J gene: TRBJ2-7; V gene: TRBV28; CDR3 length: 16; clone size: many; CDR3 DNA: TGTGCCAGCAGTTTTGGGCTAGCTCAACTATCCTACGAGCAGTACTTC; CDR3 protein: CASSFGLAQLSYEQYF
D gene: -; J gene: TRBJ1-6; V gene: TRBV27; CDR3 length: 15; clone size: few; CDR3 DNA: TGTGCCCAGAGTACAGGACTTATTGAGAATTCACCCCTCCACTTT; CDR3 protein: CAQSTGLIENSPLHF
D gene: -; J gene: TRBJ1-2; V gene: TRBV19; CDR3 length: 13; clone size: few; CDR3 DNA: TGTGCCAGTAGTATGAGGCAGGGGTTTGGCTACACCTTC; CDR3 protein: CASSMRQGFGYTF